Given below is one T cell receptor beta chain in context. These data originate in a study of blood T cell repertoires in COVID-19. The V gene's germline CDR1 is MDHEN and CDR2 SYDVKM. V shed 5 bases and J 6 bases; nucleotides not matched to a gene: 8. The CDR3 sequence is 15 residues long. This table comes from immunoSEQ multiplex PCR, and its TCRdb copy is limited to in-frame clones, with some not included. The sample consists of about 130,000 clones, around 80% of them appearing once. The rearrangement links TRBV28 to TRBJ1-5; TRBD1 matches at 9 bases. The sequence derives from a man in his fifties or sixties who had recovered from COVID-19. The sequenced material came from peripheral blood. CDR3 nucleotides: TGTGCCAGCAGTCCCGGGACAGGGAATGGTCAGCCCCAGCATTTT. The encoded protein is CASSPGTGNGQPQHF.